Included here is one T cell receptor (beta chain) sequence, with context. Its cognate antigen is unknown. Full-length variable regions came from constant-region reverse primers plus semi-nested Nested Universal Primer A PCR. Using its own MiXCR run on the 5' RACE reads, TCRdb lists one record per CDR3 protein. The data show approximately 44,000 distinct CDR3 sequences, with 25% to 35% seen just once and 3.5% to 4.5% held by the top ten. In germline, CDR1 is DFQATT, CDR2 SNEGSKA (reference sequence). The V end lost 3 bases, the J end lost 6 bases, and 15 bases lay between the germline ends. The CDR3 covers 13 residues. The memory fraction was CD4+CD45RO+CD25- cells. Study-wide results and caveats: In terms of TCR gene usage, tumor memory CD4+ T cells clustered together with blood and lymph node memory CD4+ cells, as well as with lymph node naive CD4+ cells.

The receptor's source is a female donor with breast cancer. The sequenced sample was memory CD4+ T cells sorted from a lymph node. Subset described: memory CD4+ T cells, CD4+CD45RO+CD25-. The chain links TRBV20-1 to TRBJ2-7, with D uncertain. CDR3 nucleotide sequence: TGCAGTGCTAGGGGTGTAGCCTTGGGCGAGCAGTACTTC. This gives the protein CSARGVALGEQYF.